The clone carrying this TCR beta chain was counted only a few times. TCR beta CDR3 regions were amplified from RNA. The TCR CDR3 was amplified in a first-round RT-PCR using the HTBI primer set. TCRdb analysed the multiplex PCR reads with MiXCR anew, one entry per CDR3 protein. Among 560,000 or so distinct CDR3 sequences listed, about 20% were seen once. This entry comes from a study of T cells in Graves' hyperthyroidism and ophthalmopathy. Study in general: Blood was drawn when the patient was first diagnosed and still untreated.

Germline assignment: CDR1 SNHLY and CDR2 FYNNEI. The CDR3 has 14 amino acids. The junction had 7 bases not matched to a gene; V was cut back by 6 bases and J by 7 bases. Each diagnosis drew on symptoms, thyroxine, TRAb, thyroid ultrasound and orbital computed tomography findings. The origin of this receptor is a man aged 40-49 years with Graves' ophthalmopathy. The V call is TRBV2, the J call TRBJ1-4, with TRBD1 identical over 8 bases. Sample: blood. In nucleotides, the CDR3 is TGTGCCAGCAGAGGACAGGGTGTTTCTGAAAAACTGTTTTTT. Amino acids: CASRGQGVSEKLFF.